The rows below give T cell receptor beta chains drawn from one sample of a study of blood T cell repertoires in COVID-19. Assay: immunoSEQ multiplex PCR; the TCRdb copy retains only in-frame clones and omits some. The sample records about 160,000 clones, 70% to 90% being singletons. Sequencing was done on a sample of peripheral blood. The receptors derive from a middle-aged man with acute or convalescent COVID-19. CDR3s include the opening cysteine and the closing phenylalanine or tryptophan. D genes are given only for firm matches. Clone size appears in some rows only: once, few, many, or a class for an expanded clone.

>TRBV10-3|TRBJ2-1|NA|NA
CAISESYYRNEQFF
TGTGCCATCAGTGAGTCGTACTACAGGAATGAGCAGTTCTTC
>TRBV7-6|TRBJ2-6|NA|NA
CASSFTAVGIGANVLTF
TGTGCCAGCAGCTTTACCGCGGTGGGTATTGGGGCCAACGTCCTGACTTTC
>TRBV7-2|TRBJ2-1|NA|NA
CASSPGGGVSYNEQFF
TGTGCCAGCAGCCCAGGCGGGGGCGTCTCCTACAATGAGCAGTTCTTC
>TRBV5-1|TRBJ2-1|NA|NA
CASRSLPSYNEQFF
TGCGCCAGCAGGTCACTGCCCTCCTACAATGAGCAGTTCTTC
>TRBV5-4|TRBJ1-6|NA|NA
CASSLVADNNSPLHF
TGTGCCAGCAGCTTGGTCGCGGACAATAATTCACCCCTCCACTTT
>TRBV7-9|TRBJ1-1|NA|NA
CASSSDPTWATNTEAFF
TGTGCCAGCAGCTCAGACCCTACCTGGGCGACGAACACTGAAGCTTTCTTT
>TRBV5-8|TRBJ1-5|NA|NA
CASSLGGLYSNQPQHF
TGTGCCAGCAGCTTGGGCGGGCTCTATAGCAATCAGCCCCAGCATTTT
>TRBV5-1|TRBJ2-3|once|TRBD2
CASSKAGDRSTDTQYF
TGCGCCAGCAGCAAAGCGGGGGACCGTAGCACAGATACGCAGTATTTT
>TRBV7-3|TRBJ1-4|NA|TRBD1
CASRSGTGGPPTNEKLFF
TGTGCCAGCAGATCCGGGACAGGGGGCCCCCCAACTAATGAAAAACTGTTTTTT
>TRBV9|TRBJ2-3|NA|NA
CASSVEAFDTQYF
TGTGCCAGCAGCGTAGAAGCGTTTGATACGCAGTATTTT
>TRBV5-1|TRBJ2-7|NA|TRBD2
CASSLGLAGIYEQYF
TGCGCCAGCAGCTTGGGACTAGCGGGGATCTACGAGCAGTACTTC
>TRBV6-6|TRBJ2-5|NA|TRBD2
CASNLLAGGQETQYF
TGTGCCAGCAACCTACTAGCGGGGGGGCAAGAGACCCAGTACTTC
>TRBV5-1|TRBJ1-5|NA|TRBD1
CASSLGDRAEQPQHF
TGCGCCAGCAGCTTGGGGGACAGGGCTGAACAGCCCCAGCATTTT
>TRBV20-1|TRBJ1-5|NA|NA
CSAAASGPQHF
TGCAGTGCCGCTGCGTCTGGGCCCCAGCATTTT
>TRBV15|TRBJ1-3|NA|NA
CATSSDGGSGNTIYF
TGTGCCACCAGCTCCGACGGAGGCTCTGGAAACACCATATATTTT
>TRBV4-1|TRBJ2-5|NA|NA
CASSLSRDNNQETQYF
TGCGCCAGCAGCCTTTCGAGGGACAACAACCAAGAGACCCAGTACTTC
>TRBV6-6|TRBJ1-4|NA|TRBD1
CASSSKGAQKLFF
TGTGCCAGCAGTTCTAAGGGGGCCCAAAAACTGTTTTTT
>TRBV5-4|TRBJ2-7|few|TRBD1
CASSSPGQVYEQYF
TGTGCCAGCAGCTCTCCGGGACAGGTCTACGAGCAGTACTTC
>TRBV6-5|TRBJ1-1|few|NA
CASRLGGVMNTEAFF
TGTGCCAGCCGTTTGGGGGGTGTCATGAACACTGAAGCTTTCTTT
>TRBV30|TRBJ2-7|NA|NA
CAGRGGPSYEQYF
TGTGCCGGTAGGGGGGGGCCCTCCTACGAGCAGTACTTC
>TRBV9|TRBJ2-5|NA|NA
CASSLGTTPQETQYF
TGTGCCAGCAGCTTAGGGACAACACCTCAAGAGACCCAGTACTTC
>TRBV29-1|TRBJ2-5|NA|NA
CSVAAVSGETQYF
TGCAGCGTTGCTGCCGTCTCGGGAGAGACCCAGTACTTC
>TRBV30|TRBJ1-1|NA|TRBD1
CAWIRPGQGLINAEAFF
TGTGCCTGGATTAGGCCGGGACAGGGGTTAATCAACGCTGAAGCTTTCTTT
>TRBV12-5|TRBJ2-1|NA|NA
CASATGPWQFF
TGTGCTAGTGCTACAGGGCCCTGGCAGTTCTTC
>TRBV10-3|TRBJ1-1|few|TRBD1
CAISVPPGQGKTEAFF
TGTGCCATCAGTGTTCCACCGGGACAGGGTAAAACTGAAGCTTTCTTT
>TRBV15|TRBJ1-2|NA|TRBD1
CATSRIGQGLWGYTF
TGTGCCACCAGCAGAATAGGACAGGGATTGTGGGGCTACACCTTC
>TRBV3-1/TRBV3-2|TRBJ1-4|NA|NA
CASSQGRKTELFF
TGTGCCAGCAGCCAGGGCCGAAAAACGGAACTGTTTTTT
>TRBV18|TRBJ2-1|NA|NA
CASSLTRAWTLDEQFF
TGTGCCAGCTCACTTACGAGGGCATGGACGTTGGATGAGCAGTTCTTC
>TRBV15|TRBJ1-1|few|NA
CATDWDSNTEAFF
TGTGCCACCGACTGGGACTCGAACACTGAAGCTTTCTTT
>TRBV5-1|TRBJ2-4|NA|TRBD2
CASSPGGVKNIQYF
TGCGCCAGCAGCCCCGGGGGGGTCAAAAACATTCAGTACTTC
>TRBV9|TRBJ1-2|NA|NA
CASSVDTNYGYTF
TGTGCCAGCAGCGTAGACACCAACTATGGCTACACCTTC
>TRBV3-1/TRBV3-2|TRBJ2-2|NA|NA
CASSHWGANTGELFF
TGTGCCAGCAGCCATTGGGGCGCGAACACCGGGGAGCTGTTTTTT
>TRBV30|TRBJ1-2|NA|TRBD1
CAWRTGQTVYGYTF
TGTGCCTGGAGAACGGGACAGACGGTCTATGGCTACACCTTC